The clone carrying this T cell receptor (beta chain) occurred many times. Its antigen is as yet unknown. TCR beta CDR3 regions were amplified from RNA. First-round RT-PCR targeting the TCR CDR3 was performed with the HTBI primer set. From the multiplex PCR reads, TCRdb called clonotypes with MiXCR, one entry per CDR3 protein. This table has some 350,000 distinct CDR3 sequences, approximately 13% appearing once. Uncontrolled infection, other autoimmune disease, pregnancy or lactation barred patients from enrollment. This sample was taken from a study of T cells in Graves' hyperthyroidism and ophthalmopathy. Study as a whole: Once the initial diagnosis was made, peripheral blood was obtained before any treatment.

This CDR3 is built from 15 residues. Trimming took 0 bases from V and 6 from J; bases not matched to a gene: 9. CDR1 and CDR2 (germline): DFQATT, SNEGSKA (reference sequence). Study conclusions and caveats: From stable hyperthyroidism, ophthalmopathy was separated by a 13 V-J model.

The gene calls are TRBV20-1 and TRBJ2-3; 7 bases are shared with TRBD2. The clonotype was recovered from a woman aged 40-49 years with Graves' ophthalmopathy. Sequenced input: blood. The chain's CDR3 is CSARDPAGDADTQYF. DNA for the CDR3: TGCAGTGCTAGAGATCCGGCGGGAGATGCGGATACGCAGTATTTT.